This T cell receptor (beta chain) was retrieved from a study of CD8 T cells in ankylosing spondylitis. TCRdb re-derived calls from the 5' RACE reads in MiXCR, one entry per CDR3 protein. Of around 33,000 distinct CDR3 sequences in the sample, about 6.8% were seen once. This clonotype was picked up many times. CDR3 length: 14 amino acids. In germline, CDR1 is MNHEY, CDR2 SMNVEV (reference sequence). V was trimmed by 5 bases and J by 5 bases, leaving 14 bases between them. The receptor's source is a male donor with ankylosing spondylitis or in good health (not recorded which). The V call is TRBV27, the J call TRBJ2-3; unclear D gene. Input material: blood, either unsorted or a sorted T cell fraction (not recorded which). CDR3 protein: CASSLTDRRDTQYF. DNA of the CDR3: TGTGCCAGCAGTCTTACTGACCGGAGAGATACGCAGTATTTT.